One sample yielded the 15 T cell receptor beta chains listed below, sequenced in a study of graft-versus-host responses after intestinal transplantation. Time point given: postoperative day 105 after intestinal transplantation (dayNNNN = postoperative day). Generated by immunoSEQ multiplex PCR, the TCRdb table keeps only in-frame clones and is missing some. The data contain 9,500 to 12,000 clones, roughly 90% of them singletons. The material was PBMCs, obtained 105 days after intestinal transplantation. All receptors derive from a human patient who received an intestinal transplant, so some T cells may come from the graft donor.

This clone was picked up one time. This chain joins TRBV19 and TRBJ2-7, with a weak D call TRBD1 (6 bases). This CDR3 comprises 13 residues. The germline V gene encodes CDR1 LNHDA and CDR2 SQIVND (reference sequence). Trimming took 3 bases from V and 2 from J, leaving 8 bases between them. In nucleotides, the CDR3 is TGTGCCAGTAGTATCAGGGGCACCTACGAGCAGTACTTC. Amino acid sequence: CASSIRGTYEQYF.

On this clone: Additional DNA sequences in this sample encode the identical CDR3. V is TRBV6-4 and J is TRBJ2-1, with 8 bases matching TRBD2. The CDR3 length is 15 residues. The trim removed 0 bases at V and 4 bases at J, leaving 2 bases unmatched. Germline loops: CDR1 MRHNA, CDR2 SNTAGT. CDR3 residues: CASSDSTSGYNEQFF. CDR3 nucleotides: TGTGCCAGCAGTGACTCTACTAGCGGTTACAATGAGCAGTTCTTC.

The CDR3: CANENPTGNGEQFF. For the CDR3, the DNA is TGTGCCAACGAAAACCCGACAGGGAATGGTGAGCAGTTCTTC. The chain joins TRBV7-2 to TRBJ2-1; 7 positions match TRBD1. CDR1 is SGHTA, CDR2 FQGNSA, per germline. This CDR3 has 14 amino acids. The V gene end was trimmed by 10 bases and the J gene end by 9 bases; junction bases not matched to a gene: 15. Filled out from reference TRBV7-2 and TRBJ2-1, the complete variable domain reads GAGVSQSPSNKVTEKGKDVELRCDPISGHTALYWYRQSLGQGLEFLIYFQGNSAPDKSGLPSDRFSAERTGGSVSTLTIQRTQQEDSAVYLCANENPTGNGEQFFGPGTRLTVL.

The rearrangement links TRBV13 to TRBJ1-2; D unclear. The CDR3 is made up of 12 amino acids. V lost 2 bases and J lost 8, with 9 bases in between. Germline V gives CDR1 PRHDT, CDR2 FYEKMQ (reference sequence). The CDR3 DNA reads TGTGCCAGCAGCTTATCCTCCCGAGGCTACACCTTC. Its translation is CASSLSSRGYTF.

The chain recombines TRBV7-9 with TRBJ2-1; 11 bases agree with TRBD2. In germline, CDR1 is SEHNR, CDR2 FQNEAQ (reference sequence). V lost 5 bases and J lost 10; bases outside the gene matches: 13. The CDR3 has 16 residues. The CDR3 sequence: CASSPPLAGGPGEQFF. The CDR3 nucleotides read TGTGCCAGCAGCCCGCCCTTAGCGGGGGGGCCTGGAGAGCAGTTCTTC. Filled out from reference TRBV7-9 and TRBJ2-1, the complete variable domain reads DTGVSQNPRHKITKRGQNVTFRCDPISEHNRLYWYRQTLGQGPEFLTYFQNEAQLEKSRLLSDRFSAERPKGSFSTLEIQRTEQGDSAMYLCASSPPLAGGPGEQFFGPGTRLTVL.

In this sample, this clone turned up a few times. The V and J genes are TRBV6-4 and TRBJ2-1; TRBD1 matches at 9 bases. J was trimmed by 3 bases and V by 0 bases; bases with no gene match: 0. Germline V gene data show CDR1 as MRHNA and CDR2 as SNTAGT. The CDR3 spans 15 residues. CDR3 nucleotide sequence: TGTGCCAGCAGTGACTCGACAGGGGGCTACAATGAGCAGTTCTTC. Translating gives CASSDSTGGYNEQFF.

This clone has only one observation. The rearrangement links TRBV23-1 to TRBJ2-2, with D unresolved. TRBV23-1 belongs to the ORF category, with a function that is uncertain. Trimming removed 2 bases from V and 6 bases from J, with 4 bases in between. The length of the CDR3 is 12 residues. The CDR3 DNA is TGCGCCAGCAGTCAAGACGCCGGGGAGCTGTTTTTT. Protein product: CASSQDAGELFF.

The V gene is TRBV2, the J gene TRBJ1-4; D remains ambiguous. CDR3 length: 14 residues. Germline V lookup: CDR1 SNHLY, CDR2 FYNNEI. The V gene lost 7 bases and the J gene lost 3 bases, with 12 bases spanning the gap. In DNA, the CDR3 is TGTGCCAGCATATCTCCAGTGGCTAATGAAAAACTGTTTTTT. It specifies CASISPVANEKLFF.

The V and J genes are TRBV11-2 and TRBJ2-7; possible D gene TRBD2, 7 bases. Trimming took 3 bases from V and 3 from J, leaving 24 bases between them. CDR1 is SGHAT and CDR2 is FQNNGV in the germline V gene. The CDR3 spans 18 residues. CDR3 sequence: CASSFSVAGAFSGYEQYF. CDR3 coding DNA: TGTGCCAGCAGCTTCTCGGTGGCGGGGGCCTTCTCAGGCTACGAGCAGTACTTC.

This rearrangement joins TRBV11-1 to TRBJ2-3; D may be TRBD1 (6 bases). V lost 5 bases and J lost 4, with 10 bases in between. This CDR3 has 13 residues. CDR1 SGHAT and CDR2 FQDESV come from the germline V gene (reference sequence). The CDR3, as DNA: TGTGCCAGCAGCCTCAGGGGCCCAGATACGCAGTATTTT. Its protein is CASSLRGPDTQYF.

V usage is TRBV27 and J usage is TRBJ2-7; 10 nucleotides match TRBD1. Germline-derived CDR1 and CDR2 are MNHEY and SMNVEV (reference sequence). This CDR3 is built from 17 residues. After removal of 5 bases from V and 2 bases from J, the junction contained 12 bases not matched to a gene. The CDR3 region has the DNA TGTGCCAGCAGTCCAGGGACAGGGGATGGACCGGCCTACGAGCAGTACTTC. It is translated as CASSPGTGDGPAYEQYF.

The V call is TRBV2, the J call TRBJ2-1; TRBD2 matches 12 bases. CDR3 length equals 18 residues. Germline V lookup: CDR1 SNHLY, CDR2 FYNNEI. Trimming took 3 bases from V and 5 from J; bases not matched to a gene: 11. CDR3 coding DNA: TGTGCCAGCAGTGAGGCTAGCGGGAGGGCCGTATGGGACAATGAGCAGTTCTTC. As protein: CASSEASGRAVWDNEQFF.

The rearrangement uses TRBV5-4 and TRBJ2-3; 11 bases map to TRBD2. Germline CDR1 reads SGHNT; CDR2 reads YYREEE (reference sequence). The CDR3 extends over 16 amino acids. Trimming cost V 3 bases and J 0 bases; bases outside gene matches: 3. The CDR3: CASSSGLAGSTDTQYF. CDR3 sequence (DNA): TGTGCCAGCAGCTCTGGACTAGCGGGTAGCACAGATACGCAGTATTTT.

This clone has a single count. This chain connects TRBV5-1 to TRBJ1-6; TRBD1 matches at 7 bases. CDR3 length: 16 residues. Germline V gene lookup returns CDR1 SGHRS and CDR2 YFSETQ. J lost 7 bases, V lost 5 bases, and 12 bases had no gene match. Here the CDR3 reads CASSPTAGTENSPLHF. The DNA for the CDR3 is TGCGCCAGCAGTCCCACCGCCGGGACAGAGAATTCACCCCTCCACTTT.

The rearrangement joins TRBV28 to TRBJ1-1; TRBD1 aligns across 8 bases. The CDR3 is 14 amino acids. V lost 0 bases and J lost 8; bases outside the gene matches: 5. The germline V gene has CDR1 MDHEN and CDR2 SYDVKM. The CDR3 DNA is TGTGCCAGCAGTTTATGGGTGGACAGGGAAGAAGCTTTCTTT. It codes for CASSLWVDREEAFF.